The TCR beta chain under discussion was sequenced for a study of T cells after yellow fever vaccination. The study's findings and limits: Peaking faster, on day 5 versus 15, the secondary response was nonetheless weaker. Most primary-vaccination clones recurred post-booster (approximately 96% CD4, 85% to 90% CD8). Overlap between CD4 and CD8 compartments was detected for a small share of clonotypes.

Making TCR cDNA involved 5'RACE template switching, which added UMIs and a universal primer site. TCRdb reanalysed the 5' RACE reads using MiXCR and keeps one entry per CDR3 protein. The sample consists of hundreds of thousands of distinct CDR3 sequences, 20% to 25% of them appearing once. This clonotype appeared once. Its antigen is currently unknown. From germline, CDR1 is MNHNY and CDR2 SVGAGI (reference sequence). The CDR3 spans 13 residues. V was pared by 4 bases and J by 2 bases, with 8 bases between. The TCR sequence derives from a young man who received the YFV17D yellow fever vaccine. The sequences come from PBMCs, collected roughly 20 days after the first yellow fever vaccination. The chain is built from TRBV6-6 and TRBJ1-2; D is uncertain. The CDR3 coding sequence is TGTGCCAGCAGTTTAAACATAAACTATGGCTACACCTTC. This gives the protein CASSLNINYGYTF.